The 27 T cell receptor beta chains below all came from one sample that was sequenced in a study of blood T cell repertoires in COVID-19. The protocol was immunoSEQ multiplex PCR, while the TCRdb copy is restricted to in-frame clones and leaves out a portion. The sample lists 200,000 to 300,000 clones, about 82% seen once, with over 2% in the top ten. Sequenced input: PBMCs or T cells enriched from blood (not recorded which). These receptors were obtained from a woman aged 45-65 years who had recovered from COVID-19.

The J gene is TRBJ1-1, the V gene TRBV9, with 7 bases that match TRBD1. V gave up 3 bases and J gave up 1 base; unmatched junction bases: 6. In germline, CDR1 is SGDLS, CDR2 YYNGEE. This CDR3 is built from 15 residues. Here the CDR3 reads CASSALQGKNTEAFF. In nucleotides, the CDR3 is TGTGCCAGCAGCGCCCTACAGGGGAAGAACACTGAAGCTTTCTTT.

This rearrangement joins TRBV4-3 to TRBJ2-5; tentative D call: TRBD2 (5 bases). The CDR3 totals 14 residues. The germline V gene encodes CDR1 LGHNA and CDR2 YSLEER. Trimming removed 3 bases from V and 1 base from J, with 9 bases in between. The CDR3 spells CASSHARGQETQYF. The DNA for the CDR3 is TGCGCCAGCAGCCACGCACGGGGCCAAGAGACCCAGTACTTC.

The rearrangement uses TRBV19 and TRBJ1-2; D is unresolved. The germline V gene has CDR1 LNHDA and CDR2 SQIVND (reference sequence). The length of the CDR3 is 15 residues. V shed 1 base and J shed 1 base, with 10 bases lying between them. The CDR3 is CASSIGGSGNYGYTF. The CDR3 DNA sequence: TGTGCCAGTAGTATAGGTGGGAGTGGTAACTATGGCTACACCTTC.

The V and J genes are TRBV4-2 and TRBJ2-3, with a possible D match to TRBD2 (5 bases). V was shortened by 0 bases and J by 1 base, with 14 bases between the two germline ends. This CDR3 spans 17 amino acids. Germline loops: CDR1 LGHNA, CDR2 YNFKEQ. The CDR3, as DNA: TGTGCCAGCAGCCAAGAACAGCGGAGCTGGGGCACAGATACGCAGTATTTT. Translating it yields CASSQEQRSWGTDTQYF.

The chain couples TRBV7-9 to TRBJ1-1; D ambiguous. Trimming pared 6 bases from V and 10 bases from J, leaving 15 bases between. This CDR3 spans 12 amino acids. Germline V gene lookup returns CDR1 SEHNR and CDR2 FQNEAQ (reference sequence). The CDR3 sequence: CASSIDQLGAFF. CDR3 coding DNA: TGTGCCAGCAGTATAGACCAACTAGGAGCTTTCTTT.

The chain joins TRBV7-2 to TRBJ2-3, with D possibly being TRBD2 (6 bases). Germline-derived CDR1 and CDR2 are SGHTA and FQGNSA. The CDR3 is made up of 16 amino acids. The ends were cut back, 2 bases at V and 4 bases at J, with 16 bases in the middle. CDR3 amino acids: CASSLLGSGSSDTQYF. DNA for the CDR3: TGTGCCAGCAGCTTATTAGGTAGCGGAAGCTCAGATACGCAGTATTTT.

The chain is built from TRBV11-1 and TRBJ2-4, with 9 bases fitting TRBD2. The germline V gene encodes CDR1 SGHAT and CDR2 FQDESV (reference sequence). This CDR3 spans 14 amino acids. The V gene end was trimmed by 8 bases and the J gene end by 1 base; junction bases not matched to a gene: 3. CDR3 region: CASRSGGAKNIQYF. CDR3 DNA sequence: TGTGCCAGCCGTAGCGGGGGCGCCAAAAACATTCAGTACTTC.

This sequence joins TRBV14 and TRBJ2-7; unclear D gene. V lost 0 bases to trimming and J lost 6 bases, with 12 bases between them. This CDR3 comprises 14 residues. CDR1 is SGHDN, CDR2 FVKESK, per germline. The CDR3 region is CASSQDMRSGEQYF. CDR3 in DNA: TGTGCCAGCAGCCAAGATATGCGCTCCGGCGAGCAGTACTTC.

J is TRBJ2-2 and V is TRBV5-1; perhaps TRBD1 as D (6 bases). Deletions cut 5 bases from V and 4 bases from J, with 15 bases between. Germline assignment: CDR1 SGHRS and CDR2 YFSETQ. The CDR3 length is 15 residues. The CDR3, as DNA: TGCGCCAGCAGTATTGTCTTCAGGGGCACCGGGGAGCTGTTTTTT. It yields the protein CASSIVFRGTGELFF.

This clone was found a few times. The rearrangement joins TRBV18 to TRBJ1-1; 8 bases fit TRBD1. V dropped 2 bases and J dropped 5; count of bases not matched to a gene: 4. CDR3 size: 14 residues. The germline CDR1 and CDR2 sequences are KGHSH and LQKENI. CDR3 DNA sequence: TGTGCCAGCTCACCATTGGACAGGGAGACTGAAGCTTTCTTT. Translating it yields CASSPLDRETEAFF.

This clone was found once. The CDR3 is CASSPRQTNYGYTF. CDR3 in DNA: TGTGCCAGCTCACCACGACAGACGAACTATGGCTACACCTTC. The chain carries TRBV18 and TRBJ1-2, with D possibly TRBD1 on 5 matching bases. This CDR3 has 14 amino acids. V dropped 1 base and J dropped 2 bases, with 8 bases sitting between them. CDR1 and CDR2 from the germline V gene are KGHSH and LQKENI.

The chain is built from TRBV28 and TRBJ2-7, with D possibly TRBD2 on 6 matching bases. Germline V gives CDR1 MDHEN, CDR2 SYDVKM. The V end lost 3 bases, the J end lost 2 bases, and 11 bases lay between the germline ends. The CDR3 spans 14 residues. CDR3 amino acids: CASSLDYATYEQYF. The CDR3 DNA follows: TGTGCCAGCAGTTTGGACTACGCAACCTACGAGCAGTACTTC.

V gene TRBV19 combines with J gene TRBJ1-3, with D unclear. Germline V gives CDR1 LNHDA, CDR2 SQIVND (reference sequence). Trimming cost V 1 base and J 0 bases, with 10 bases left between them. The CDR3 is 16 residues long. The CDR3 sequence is CASSIGQFSSGNTIYF. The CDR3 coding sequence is TGTGCCAGTAGTATAGGGCAGTTTTCCTCTGGAAACACCATATATTTT.

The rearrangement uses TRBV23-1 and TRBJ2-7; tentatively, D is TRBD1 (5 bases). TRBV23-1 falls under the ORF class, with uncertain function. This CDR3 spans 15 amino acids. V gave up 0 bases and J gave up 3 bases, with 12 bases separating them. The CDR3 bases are TGCGCCAGCAGTCAATCGGGTGACAGAAGCTACGAGCAGTACTTC. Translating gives CASSQSGDRSYEQYF.

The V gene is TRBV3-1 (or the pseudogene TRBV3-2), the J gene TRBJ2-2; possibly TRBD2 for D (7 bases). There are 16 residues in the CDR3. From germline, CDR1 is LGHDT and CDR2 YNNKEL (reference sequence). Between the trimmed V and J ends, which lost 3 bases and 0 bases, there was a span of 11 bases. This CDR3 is CASSQKGGANTGELFF. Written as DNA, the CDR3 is TGTGCCAGCAGCCAGAAAGGGGGGGCGAACACCGGGGAGCTGTTTTTT.

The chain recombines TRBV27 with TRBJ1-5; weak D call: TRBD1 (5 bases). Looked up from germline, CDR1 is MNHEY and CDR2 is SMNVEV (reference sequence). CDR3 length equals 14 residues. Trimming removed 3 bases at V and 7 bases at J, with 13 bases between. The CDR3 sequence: CASSLSWGGQPQHF. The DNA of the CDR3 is TGTGCCAGCAGTTTGTCGTGGGGGGGGCAGCCCCAGCATTTT.

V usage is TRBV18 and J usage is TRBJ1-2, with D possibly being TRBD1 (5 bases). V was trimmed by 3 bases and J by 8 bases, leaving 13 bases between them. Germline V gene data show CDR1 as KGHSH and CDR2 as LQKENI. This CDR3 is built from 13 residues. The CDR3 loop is CASSPQGVGGYTF. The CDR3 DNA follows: TGTGCCAGCTCACCGCAGGGTGTGGGCGGCTACACCTTC.

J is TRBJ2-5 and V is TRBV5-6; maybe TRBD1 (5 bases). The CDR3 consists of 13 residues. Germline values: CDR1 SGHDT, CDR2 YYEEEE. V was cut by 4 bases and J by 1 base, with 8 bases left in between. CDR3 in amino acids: CASSVDSQETQYF. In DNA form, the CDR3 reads TGTGCCAGCAGCGTCGACAGCCAAGAGACCCAGTACTTC.

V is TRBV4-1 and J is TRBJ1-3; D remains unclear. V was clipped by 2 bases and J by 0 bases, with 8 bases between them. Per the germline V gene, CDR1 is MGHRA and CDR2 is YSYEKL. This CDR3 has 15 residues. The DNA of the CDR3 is TGCGCCAGCAGCCAACTATATTACTCTGGAAACACCATATATTTT. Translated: CASSQLYYSGNTIYF.

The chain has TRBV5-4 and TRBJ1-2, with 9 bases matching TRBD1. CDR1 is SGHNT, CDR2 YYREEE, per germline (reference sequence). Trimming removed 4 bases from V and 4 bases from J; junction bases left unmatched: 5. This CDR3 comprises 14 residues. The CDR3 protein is CASSIGQGSYGYTF. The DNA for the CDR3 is TGTGCCAGCAGCATAGGACAGGGGAGCTATGGCTACACCTTC.

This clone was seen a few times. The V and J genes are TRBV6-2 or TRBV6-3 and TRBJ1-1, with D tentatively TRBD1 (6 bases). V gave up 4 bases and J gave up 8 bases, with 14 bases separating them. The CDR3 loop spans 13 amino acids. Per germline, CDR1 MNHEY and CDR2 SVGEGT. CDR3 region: CASSLTTGTEAFF. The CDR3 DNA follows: TGTGCCAGCAGTTTGACGACCGGGACAGAAGCTTTCTTT.

CDR3 residues: CASSGPGQGNQPQHF. Here the CDR3 DNA reads TGTGCCAGCAGCGGCCCGGGACAGGGCAATCAGCCCCAGCATTTT. The chain recombines TRBV9 with TRBJ1-5; 8 bases are shared with TRBD1. The J segment lost 2 bases and the V segment lost 3 bases, leaving 4 bases of the junction unmatched. The CDR3 spans 15 residues. Germline-derived CDR1 and CDR2 are SGDLS and YYNGEE.

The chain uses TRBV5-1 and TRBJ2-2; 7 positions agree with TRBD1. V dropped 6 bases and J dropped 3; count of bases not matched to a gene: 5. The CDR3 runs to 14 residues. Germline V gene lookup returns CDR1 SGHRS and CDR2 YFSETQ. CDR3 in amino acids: CASTGTVHTGELFF. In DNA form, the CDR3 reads TGCGCCAGCACAGGGACAGTACACACCGGGGAGCTGTTTTTT.

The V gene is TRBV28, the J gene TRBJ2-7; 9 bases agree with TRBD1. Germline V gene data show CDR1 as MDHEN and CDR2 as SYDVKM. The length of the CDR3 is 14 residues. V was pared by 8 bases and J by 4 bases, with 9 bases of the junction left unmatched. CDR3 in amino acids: CASGPRDREYEQYF. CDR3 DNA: TGTGCCAGCGGACCTCGGGACAGGGAATACGAGCAGTACTTC.

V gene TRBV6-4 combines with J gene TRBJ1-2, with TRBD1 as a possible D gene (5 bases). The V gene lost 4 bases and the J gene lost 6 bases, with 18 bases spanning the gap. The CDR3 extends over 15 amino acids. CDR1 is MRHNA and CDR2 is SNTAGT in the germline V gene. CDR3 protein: CASSVTPEGSNGYTF. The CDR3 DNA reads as TGTGCCAGCAGTGTTACCCCGGAGGGGTCGAATGGCTACACCTTC.

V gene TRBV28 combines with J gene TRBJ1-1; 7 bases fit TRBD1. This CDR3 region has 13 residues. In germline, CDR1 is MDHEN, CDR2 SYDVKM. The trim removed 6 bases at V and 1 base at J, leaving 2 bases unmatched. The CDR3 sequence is CASRRQGNTEAFF. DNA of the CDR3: TGTGCCAGCAGGAGACAGGGGAACACTGAAGCTTTCTTT.

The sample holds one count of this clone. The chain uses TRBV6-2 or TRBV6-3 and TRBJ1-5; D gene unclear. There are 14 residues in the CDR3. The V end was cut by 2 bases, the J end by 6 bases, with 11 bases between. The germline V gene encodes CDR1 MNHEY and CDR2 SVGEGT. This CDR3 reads CASSYEVRSQPQHF. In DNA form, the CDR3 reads TGTGCCAGCAGTTACGAGGTTCGGAGTCAGCCCCAGCATTTT.